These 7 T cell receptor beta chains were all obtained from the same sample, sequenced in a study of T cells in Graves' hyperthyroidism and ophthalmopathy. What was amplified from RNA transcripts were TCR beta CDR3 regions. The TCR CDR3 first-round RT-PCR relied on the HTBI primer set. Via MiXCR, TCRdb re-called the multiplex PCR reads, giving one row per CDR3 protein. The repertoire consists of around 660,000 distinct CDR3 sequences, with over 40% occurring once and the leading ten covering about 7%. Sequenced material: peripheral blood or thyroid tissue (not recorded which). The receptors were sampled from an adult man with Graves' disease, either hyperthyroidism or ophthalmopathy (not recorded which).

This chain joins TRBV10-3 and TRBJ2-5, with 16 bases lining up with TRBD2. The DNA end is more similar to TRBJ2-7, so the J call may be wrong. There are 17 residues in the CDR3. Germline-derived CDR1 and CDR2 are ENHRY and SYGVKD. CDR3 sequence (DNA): TGTGCCATCAGTGAGAGGGGACTAGCGGGAGGGGTCTACGAGCAGTACTTC. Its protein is CAISERGLAGGVYEQYF.

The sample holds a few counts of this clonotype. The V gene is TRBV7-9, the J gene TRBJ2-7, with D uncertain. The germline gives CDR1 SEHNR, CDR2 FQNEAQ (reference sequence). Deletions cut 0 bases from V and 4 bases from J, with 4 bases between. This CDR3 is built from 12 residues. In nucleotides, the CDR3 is TGTGCCAGCAGCTTAGCGGAATACGAGCAGTACTTC. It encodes CASSLAEYEQYF.

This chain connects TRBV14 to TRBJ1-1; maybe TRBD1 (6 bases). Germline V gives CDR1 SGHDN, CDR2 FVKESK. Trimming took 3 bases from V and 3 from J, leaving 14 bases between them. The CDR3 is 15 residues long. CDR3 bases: TGTGCCAGCAGCCACCAGACAGGAGCCTACACTGAAGCTTTCTTT. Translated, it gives CASSHQTGAYTEAFF.

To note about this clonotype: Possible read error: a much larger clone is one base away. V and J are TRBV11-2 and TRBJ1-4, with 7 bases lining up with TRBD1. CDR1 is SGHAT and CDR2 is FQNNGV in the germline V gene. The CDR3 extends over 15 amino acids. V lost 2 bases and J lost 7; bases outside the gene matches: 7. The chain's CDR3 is CASSLQKGASEKLFF. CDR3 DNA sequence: TGTGCCAGCAGCTTACAGAAGGGGGCGAGTGAAAAACTGTTTTTT. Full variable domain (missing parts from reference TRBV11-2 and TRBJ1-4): EAGVAQSPRYKIIEKRQSVAFWCNPISGHATLYWYQQILGQGPKLLIQFQNNGVVDDSQLPKDRFSAERLKGVDSTLKIQPAKLEDSAVYLCASSLQKGASEKLFFGSGTQLSVL.

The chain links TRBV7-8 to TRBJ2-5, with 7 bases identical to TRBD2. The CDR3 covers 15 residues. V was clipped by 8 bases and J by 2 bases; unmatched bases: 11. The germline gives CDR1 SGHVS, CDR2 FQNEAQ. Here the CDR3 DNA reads TGTGCCAGCTCACGCCGAAGCGGGATACAAGAGACCCAGTACTTC. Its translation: CASSRRSGIQETQYF. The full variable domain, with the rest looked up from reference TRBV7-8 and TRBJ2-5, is GAGVSQSPRYKVAKRGQDVALRCDPISGHVSLFWYQQALGQGPEFLTYFQNEAQLDKSGLPSDRFFAERPEGSVSTLKIQRTQQEDSAVYLCASSRRSGIQETQYFGPGTRLLVL.

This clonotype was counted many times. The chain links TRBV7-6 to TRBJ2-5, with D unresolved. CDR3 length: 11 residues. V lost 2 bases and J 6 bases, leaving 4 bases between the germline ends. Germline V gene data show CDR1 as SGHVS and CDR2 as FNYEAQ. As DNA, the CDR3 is TGTGCCAGCAGCTTACCCAAGACCCAGTACTTC. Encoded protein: CASSLPKTQYF.

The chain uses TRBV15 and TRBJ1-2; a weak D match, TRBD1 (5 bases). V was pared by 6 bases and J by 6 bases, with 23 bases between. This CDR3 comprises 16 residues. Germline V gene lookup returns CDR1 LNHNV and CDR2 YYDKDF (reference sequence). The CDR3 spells CATSDRTGRGSNGYTF. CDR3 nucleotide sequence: TGTGCCACCAGTGATCGGACGGGAAGGGGCTCGAATGGCTACACCTTC.